Described below is a single T cell receptor beta chain sequence and its context. Germline CDR1 MDHEN, CDR2 SYDVKM. Trimming pared 7 bases from V and 3 bases from J, leaving 16 bases between. The CDR3 extends over 14 amino acids. Assay execution took place at the deep level. TCRdb's table, derived via immunoSEQ multiplex PCR, lists solely in-frame clones and lacks some. The sample has about 2.2 million clones, approximately 92% seen once. CD45RO-negative CD8 cells positively selected for CCR7 made up the naive population, which excluded terminally differentiated effector memory CD45RA+ cells. This sample is drawn from a study of shared clonotypes between healthy human individuals. Study background: Three plates each covered CD4 naive and memory; CD8 naive two, CD8 memory one.

The sample was naive CD8+ T cells from PBMCs. The receptor comes from a man aged 18 to 30 in good health. Some clones in this sample may be carry-over from other donors' samples. The rearrangement joins TRBV28 to TRBJ2-7, with D tentatively TRBD1 (5 bases). Here the CDR3 reads CASNAQDTLYEQYF. The CDR3 bases are TGTGCCAGCAACGCCCAGGACACACTCTACGAGCAGTACTTC.